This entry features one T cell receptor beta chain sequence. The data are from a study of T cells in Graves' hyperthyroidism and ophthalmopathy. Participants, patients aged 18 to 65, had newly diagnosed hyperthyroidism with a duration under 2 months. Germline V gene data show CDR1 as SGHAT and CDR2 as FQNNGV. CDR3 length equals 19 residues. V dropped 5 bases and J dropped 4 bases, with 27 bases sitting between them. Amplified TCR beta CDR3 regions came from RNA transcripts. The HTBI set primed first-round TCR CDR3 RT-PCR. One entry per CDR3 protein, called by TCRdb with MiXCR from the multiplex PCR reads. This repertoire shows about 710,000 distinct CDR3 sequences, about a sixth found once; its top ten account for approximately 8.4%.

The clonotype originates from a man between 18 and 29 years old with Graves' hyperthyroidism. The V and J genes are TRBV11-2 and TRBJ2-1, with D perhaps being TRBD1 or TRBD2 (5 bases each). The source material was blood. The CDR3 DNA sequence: TGTGCCAGCAGCCGACTACGGGGTCGGGGCGGGTCAAGGTACAATGAGCAGTTCTTC. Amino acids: CASSRLRGRGGSRYNEQFF.